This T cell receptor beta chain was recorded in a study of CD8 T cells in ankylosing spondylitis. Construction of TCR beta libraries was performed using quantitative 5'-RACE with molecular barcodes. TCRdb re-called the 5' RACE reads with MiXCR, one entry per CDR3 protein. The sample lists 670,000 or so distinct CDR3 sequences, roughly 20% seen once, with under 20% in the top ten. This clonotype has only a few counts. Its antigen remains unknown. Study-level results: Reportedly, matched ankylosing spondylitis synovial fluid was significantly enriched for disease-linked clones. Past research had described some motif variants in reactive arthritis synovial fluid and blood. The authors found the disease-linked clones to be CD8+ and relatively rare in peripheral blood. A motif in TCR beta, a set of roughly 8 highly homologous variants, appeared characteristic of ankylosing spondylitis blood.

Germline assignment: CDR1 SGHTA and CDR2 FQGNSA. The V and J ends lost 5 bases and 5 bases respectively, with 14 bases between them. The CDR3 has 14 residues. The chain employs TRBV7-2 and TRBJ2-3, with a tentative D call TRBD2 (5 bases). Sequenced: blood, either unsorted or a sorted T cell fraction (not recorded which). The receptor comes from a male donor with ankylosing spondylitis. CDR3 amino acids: CASSLGLAQDTQYF. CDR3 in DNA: TGTGCCAGCAGCCTAGGACTTGCCCAAGATACGCAGTATTTT.